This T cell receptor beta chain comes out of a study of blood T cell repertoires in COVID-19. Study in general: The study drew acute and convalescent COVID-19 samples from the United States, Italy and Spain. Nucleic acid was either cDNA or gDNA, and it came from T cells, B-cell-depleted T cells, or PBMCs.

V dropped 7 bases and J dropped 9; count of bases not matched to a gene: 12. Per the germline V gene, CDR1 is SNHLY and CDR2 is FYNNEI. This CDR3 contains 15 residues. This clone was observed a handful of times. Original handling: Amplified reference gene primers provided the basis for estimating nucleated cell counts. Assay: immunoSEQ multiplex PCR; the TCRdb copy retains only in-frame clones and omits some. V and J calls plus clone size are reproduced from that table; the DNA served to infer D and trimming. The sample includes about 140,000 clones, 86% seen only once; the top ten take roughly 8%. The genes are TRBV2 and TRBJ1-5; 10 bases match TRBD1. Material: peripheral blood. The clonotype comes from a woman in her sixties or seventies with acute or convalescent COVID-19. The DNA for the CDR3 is TGTGCCAGCAAACCGGACAGGGGGATATTATGGCCCCAGCATTTT. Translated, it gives CASKPDRGILWPQHF.